This TCR beta chain stems from a study of T cell repertoires in cytomegalovirus infection. The overall study: HLA-C-restricted CMV epitopes, recently identified, and well-studied HLA-B-restricted ones were used by the study. TCR beta signatures that were public indicated CMV infection and matching HLA type. Study observations and caveats: Ex vivo, HLA-C-restricted CMV-specific TCR beta clonotypes prevailed over the rest of the response. The study identified carriers of CMV plus the relevant HLA from cumulative public TCR beta family frequency.

Looked up from germline, CDR1 is SQVTM and CDR2 is ANQGSEA. The V and J ends lost 7 bases and 5 bases, in that order; junction bases with no gene match: 8. The CDR3 contains 13 residues. TCRdb processed the reads anew with MiXCR; each CDR3 protein has one entry. The table shows about 570,000 distinct CDR3 sequences, with about 39% occurring only once. With respect to this clonotype: The antigen is not known.

The receptor comes from a human donor in good health (CMV status not recorded). Some clones in this sample may be carry-over from other donors' samples. This chain uses TRBV29-1 with TRBJ1-1; 9 bases are a match to TRBD1. The sequencing used cultured PBMCs, collected from culture after CMV antigen stimulation. As DNA, the CDR3 is TGCAGCGCGACGACAGGGGGGGATACTGAAGCTTTCTTT. Amino acid sequence: CSATTGGDTEAFF. The whole variable domain, remainder taken from reference TRBV29-1 and TRBJ1-1, is SAVISQKPSRDICQRGTSLTIQCQVDSQVTMMFWYRQQPGQSLTLIATANQGSEATYESGFVIDKFPISRPNLTFSTLTVSNMSPEDSSIYLCSATTGGDTEAFFGQGTRLTVV.